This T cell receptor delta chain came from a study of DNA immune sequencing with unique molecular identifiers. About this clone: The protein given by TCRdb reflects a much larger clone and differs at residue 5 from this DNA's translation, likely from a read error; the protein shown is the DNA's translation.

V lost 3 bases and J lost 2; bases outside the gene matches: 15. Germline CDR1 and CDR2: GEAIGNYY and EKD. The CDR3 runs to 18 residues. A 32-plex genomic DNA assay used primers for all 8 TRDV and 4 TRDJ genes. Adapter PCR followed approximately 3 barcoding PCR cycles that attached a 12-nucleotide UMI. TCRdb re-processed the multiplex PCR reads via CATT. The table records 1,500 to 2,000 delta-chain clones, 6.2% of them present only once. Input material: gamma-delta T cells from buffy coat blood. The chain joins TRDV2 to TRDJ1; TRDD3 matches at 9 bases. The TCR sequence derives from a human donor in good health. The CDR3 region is CACDFISSTGGKTDKLIF. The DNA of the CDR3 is TGTGCCTGTGACTTCATCTCGAGTACTGGGGGAAAGACCGATAAACTCATCTTT.